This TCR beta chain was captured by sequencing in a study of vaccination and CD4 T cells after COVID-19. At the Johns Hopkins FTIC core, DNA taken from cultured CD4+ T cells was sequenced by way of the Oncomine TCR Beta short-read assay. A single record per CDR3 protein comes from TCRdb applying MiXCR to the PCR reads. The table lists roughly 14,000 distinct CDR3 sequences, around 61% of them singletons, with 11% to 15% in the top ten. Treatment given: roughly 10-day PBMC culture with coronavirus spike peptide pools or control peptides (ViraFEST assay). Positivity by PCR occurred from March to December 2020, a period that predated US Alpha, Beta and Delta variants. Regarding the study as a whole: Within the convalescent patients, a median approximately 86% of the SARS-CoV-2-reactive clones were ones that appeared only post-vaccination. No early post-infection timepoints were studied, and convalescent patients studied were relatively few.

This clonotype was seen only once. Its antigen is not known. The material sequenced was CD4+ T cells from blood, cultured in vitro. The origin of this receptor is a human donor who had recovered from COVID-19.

The CDR3 spells CAISAGASNQPQHF. Written as DNA, the CDR3 is TGTGCCATCAGTGCCGGGGCCAGCAATCAGCCCCAGCATTTT. The chain recombines TRBV10-3 with TRBJ1-5; maybe TRBD1 (5 bases). Germline lookup yields CDR1 ENHRY and CDR2 SYGVKD. The germline V and J ends were trimmed by 4 bases and 1 base, with 8 bases remaining between them. This CDR3 has 14 residues.